Each of the 5 T cell receptor beta chains below was sequenced from the same sample in a study of cytomegalovirus exposure and HLA in healthy donors. Use of 60 Vbeta and 13 Jbeta primers characterized the PCR. Clones were read by immunoSEQ multiplex PCR, and TCRdb kept only the in-frame ones, dropping some. The sample shows tens of thousands of clones, roughly three quarters of them seen only once. Source material: PBMCs. Receptor source: a man younger than 45 in good health and CMV-seronegative.

The chain uses TRBV4-3 and TRBJ2-5; TRBD1 might be the D (6 bases). Germline V gene lookup returns CDR1 LGHNA and CDR2 YSLEER. The CDR3 sequence is 16 residues long. Trimming cost V 1 base and J 1 base, with 13 bases left between them. The CDR3 sequence: CASSQGFDRSQETQYF. The CDR3 DNA is TGCGCCAGCAGCCAAGGTTTCGACAGGTCCCAAGAGACCCAGTACTTC.

The chain links TRBV14 to TRBJ2-1; TRBD1 is a possible D gene (5 bases). V shed 0 bases and J shed 2 bases, with 11 bases lying between them. CDR3 length: 16 residues. The germline V gene encodes CDR1 SGHDN and CDR2 FVKESK. DNA of the CDR3: TGTGCCAGCAGCCAAGATATAGACAGTACCTACAATGAGCAGTTCTTC. Encoded protein: CASSQDIDSTYNEQFF.

The chain couples TRBV4-1 to TRBJ2-5, with TRBD1 as a possible D gene (5 bases). CDR1 and CDR2 from the germline V gene are MGHRA and YSYEKL. V lost 2 bases, J lost 3 bases, and 7 bases lay in between. The CDR3 length is 13 residues. CDR3 sequence: CASSQPGKETQYF. In nucleotides, the CDR3 is TGCGCCAGCAGCCAACCAGGGAAAGAGACCCAGTACTTC.

This clone has only a few counts. In DNA, the CDR3 is TGTGCCAGCAGTTTTATGGAGGCCGGGGAGCTGTTTTTT. As protein: CASSFMEAGELFF. This chain links TRBV28 with TRBJ2-2; D is possibly TRBD2 (5 bases). Germline V lookup: CDR1 MDHEN, CDR2 SYDVKM. V lost 3 bases to trimming and J lost 6 bases, with 8 bases between them. The CDR3 covers 13 residues. The full variable domain, in which reference TRBV28 and TRBJ2-2 provide the parts outside the CDR3, is DVKVTQSSRYLVKRTGEKVFLECVQDMDHENMFWYRQDPGLGLRLIYFSYDVKMKEKGDIPEGYSVSREKKERFSLILESASTNQTSMYLCASSFMEAGELFFGEGSRLTVL.

The genes are TRBV7-6 and TRBJ1-1, with 8 bases fitting TRBD1. The CDR3 sequence is 14 residues long. The V and J ends lost 6 bases and 4 bases, in that order; junction bases with no gene match: 7. Looked up from germline, CDR1 is SGHVS and CDR2 is FNYEAQ. CDR3 amino acids: CASSRTGRTTEAFF. The CDR3 DNA reads TGTGCCAGCAGTCGGACAGGGAGGACCACTGAAGCTTTCTTT.